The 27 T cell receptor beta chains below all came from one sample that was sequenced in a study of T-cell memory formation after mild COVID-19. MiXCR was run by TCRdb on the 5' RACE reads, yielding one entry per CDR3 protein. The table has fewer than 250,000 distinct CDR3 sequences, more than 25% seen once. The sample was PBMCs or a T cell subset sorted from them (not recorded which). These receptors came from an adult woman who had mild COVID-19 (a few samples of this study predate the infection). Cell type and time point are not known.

The CDR3 region has the DNA TGTGCCAGCTCACCAGACATCTCACCCGATGGCTACACCTTC. This codes for CASSPDISPDGYTF. This chain uses TRBV18 with TRBJ1-2; no firm D call. The CDR3 extends over 14 amino acids. CDR1 KGHSH and CDR2 LQKENI come from the germline V gene. Trimming pared 2 bases from V and 6 bases from J, leaving 13 bases between.

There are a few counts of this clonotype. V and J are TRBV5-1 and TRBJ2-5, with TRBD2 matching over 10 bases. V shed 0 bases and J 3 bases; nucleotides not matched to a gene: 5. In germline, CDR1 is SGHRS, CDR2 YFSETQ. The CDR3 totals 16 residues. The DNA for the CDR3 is TGCGCCAGCAGCTTGGTGCTAGCGGGAGAGGAAGAGACCCAGTACTTC. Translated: CASSLVLAGEEETQYF.

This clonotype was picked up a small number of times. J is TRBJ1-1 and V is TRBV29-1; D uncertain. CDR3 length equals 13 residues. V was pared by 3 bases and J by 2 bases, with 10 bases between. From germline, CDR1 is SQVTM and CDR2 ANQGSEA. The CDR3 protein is CSVERQVNTEAFF. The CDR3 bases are TGCAGCGTTGAGCGCCAGGTCAACACTGAAGCTTTCTTT.

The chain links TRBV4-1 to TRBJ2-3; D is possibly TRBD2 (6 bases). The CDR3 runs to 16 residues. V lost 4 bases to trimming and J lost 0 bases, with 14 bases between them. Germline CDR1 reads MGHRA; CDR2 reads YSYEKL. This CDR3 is CASSPGGSDSTDTQYF. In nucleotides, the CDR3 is TGCGCCAGCAGCCCCGGGGGTAGCGACAGCACAGATACGCAGTATTTT.

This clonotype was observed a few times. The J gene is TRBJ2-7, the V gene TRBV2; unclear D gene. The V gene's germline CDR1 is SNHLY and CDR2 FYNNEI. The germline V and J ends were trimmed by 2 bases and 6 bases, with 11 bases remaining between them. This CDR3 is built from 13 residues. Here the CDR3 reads CASSETGILEQYF. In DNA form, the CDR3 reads TGTGCCAGCAGTGAAACGGGTATTCTCGAGCAGTACTTC.

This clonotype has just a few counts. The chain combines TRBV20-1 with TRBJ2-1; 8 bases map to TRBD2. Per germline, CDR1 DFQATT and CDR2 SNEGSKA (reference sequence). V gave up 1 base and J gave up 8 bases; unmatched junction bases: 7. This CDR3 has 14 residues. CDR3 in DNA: TGCAGTGCTAGAGGGGTCGGACTAGCCTATGAGCAGTTCTTC. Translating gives CSARGVGLAYEQFF.

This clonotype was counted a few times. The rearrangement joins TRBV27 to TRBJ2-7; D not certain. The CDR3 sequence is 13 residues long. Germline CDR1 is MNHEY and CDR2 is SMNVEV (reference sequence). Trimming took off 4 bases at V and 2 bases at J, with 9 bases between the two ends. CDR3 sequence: CASSYQETYEQYF. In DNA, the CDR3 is TGTGCCAGCAGTTACCAGGAAACCTACGAGCAGTACTTC.

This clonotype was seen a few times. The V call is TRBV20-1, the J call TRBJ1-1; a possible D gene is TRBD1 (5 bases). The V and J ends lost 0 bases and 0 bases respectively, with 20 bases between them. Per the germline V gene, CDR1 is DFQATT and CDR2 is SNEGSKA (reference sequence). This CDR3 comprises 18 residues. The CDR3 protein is CSARDFTRAVKLNTEAFF. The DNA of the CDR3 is TGCAGTGCTAGAGATTTCACCAGGGCCGTAAAATTGAACACTGAAGCTTTCTTT.

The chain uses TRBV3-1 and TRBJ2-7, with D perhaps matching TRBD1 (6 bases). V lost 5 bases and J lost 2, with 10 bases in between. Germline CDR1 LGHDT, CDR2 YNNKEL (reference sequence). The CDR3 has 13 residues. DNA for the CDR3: TGTGCCAGCAGCAAACGACAGGCCTACGAGCAGTACTTC. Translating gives CASSKRQAYEQYF.

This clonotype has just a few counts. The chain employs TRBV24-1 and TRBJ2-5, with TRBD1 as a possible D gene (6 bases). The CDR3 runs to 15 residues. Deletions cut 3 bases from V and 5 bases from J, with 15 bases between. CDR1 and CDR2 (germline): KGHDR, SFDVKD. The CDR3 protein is CATSDPLDRTETQYF. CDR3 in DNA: TGTGCCACCAGTGATCCCCTAGACAGGACGGAGACCCAGTACTTC.

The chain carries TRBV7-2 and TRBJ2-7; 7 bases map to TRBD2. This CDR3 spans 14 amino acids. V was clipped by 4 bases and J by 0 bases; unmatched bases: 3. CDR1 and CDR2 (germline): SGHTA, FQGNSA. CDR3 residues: CASSSLAASYEQYF. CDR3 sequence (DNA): TGTGCCAGCAGCTCGCTAGCGGCCTCCTACGAGCAGTACTTC. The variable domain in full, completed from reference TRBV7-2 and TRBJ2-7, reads GAGVSQSPSNKVTEKGKDVELRCDPISGHTALYWYRQSLGQGLEFLIYFQGNSAPDKSGLPSDRFSAERTGGSVSTLTIQRTQQEDSAVYLCASSSLAASYEQYFGPGTRLTVT.

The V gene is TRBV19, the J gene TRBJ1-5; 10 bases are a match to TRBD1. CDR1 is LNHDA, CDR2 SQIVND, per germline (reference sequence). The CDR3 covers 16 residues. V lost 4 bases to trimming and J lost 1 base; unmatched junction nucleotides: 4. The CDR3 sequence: CASSRQGAGSNQPQHF. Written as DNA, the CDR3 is TGTGCCAGTAGTAGACAGGGGGCGGGAAGCAATCAGCCCCAGCATTTT.

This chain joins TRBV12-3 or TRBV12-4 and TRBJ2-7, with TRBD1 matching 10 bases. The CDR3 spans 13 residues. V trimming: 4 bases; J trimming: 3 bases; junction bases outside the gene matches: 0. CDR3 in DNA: TGTGCCAGCAGTTGGACAGGGGGCTACGAGCAGTACTTC. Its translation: CASSWTGGYEQYF.

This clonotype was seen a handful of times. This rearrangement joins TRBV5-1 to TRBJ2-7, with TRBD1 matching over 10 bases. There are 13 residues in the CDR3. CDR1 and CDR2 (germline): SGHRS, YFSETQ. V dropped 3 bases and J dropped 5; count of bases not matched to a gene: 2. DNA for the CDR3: TGCGCCAGCAGCTCGGGACAGGGGAACGAGCAGTACTTC. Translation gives CASSSGQGNEQYF.

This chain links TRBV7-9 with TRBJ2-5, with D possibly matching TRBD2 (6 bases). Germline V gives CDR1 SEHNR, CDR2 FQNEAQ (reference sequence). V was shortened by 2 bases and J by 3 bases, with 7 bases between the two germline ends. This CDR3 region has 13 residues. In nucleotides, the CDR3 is TGTGCCAGCAGCTTACCGGGAGAAGAGACCCAGTACTTC. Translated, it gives CASSLPGEETQYF.

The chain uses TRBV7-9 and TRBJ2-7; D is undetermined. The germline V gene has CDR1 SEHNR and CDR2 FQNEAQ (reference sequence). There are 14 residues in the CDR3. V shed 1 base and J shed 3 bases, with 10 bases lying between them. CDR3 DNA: TGTGCCAGCAGCTTAGGGTCCAGTCACTACGAGCAGTACTTC. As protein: CASSLGSSHYEQYF.

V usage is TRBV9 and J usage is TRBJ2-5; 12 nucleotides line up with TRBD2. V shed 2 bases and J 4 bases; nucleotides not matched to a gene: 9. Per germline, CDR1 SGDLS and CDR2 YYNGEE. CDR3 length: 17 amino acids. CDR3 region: CASSVGLAGRLGETQYF. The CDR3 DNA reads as TGTGCCAGCAGCGTCGGACTAGCGGGGAGATTAGGAGAGACCCAGTACTTC.

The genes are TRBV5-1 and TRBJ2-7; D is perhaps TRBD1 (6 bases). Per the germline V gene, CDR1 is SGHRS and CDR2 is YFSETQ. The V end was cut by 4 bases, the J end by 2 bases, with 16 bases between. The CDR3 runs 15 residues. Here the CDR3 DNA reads TGCGCCAGCAGCACCACCGGGACAAAGGCCTACGAGCAGTACTTC. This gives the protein CASSTTGTKAYEQYF.

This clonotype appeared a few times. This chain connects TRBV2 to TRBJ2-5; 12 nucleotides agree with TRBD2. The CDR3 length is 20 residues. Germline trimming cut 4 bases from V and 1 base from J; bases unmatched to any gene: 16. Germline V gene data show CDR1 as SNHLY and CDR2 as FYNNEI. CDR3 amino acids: CASSVSDPPGLAGTQETQYF. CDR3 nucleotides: TGTGCCAGCAGTGTATCCGATCCCCCTGGACTAGCGGGGACCCAAGAGACCCAGTACTTC.

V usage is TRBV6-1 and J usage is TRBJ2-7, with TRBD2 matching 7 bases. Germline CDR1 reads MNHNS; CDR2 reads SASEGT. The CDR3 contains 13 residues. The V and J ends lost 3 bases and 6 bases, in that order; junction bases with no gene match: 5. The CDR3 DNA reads TGTGCCAGCAGTGACCCGGGCGGGGGCGAGCAGTACTTC. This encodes CASSDPGGGEQYF.

The CDR3 here is CASSTWPSNEQFF. Written as DNA, the CDR3 is TGTGCCAGCAGCACGTGGCCCTCCAATGAGCAGTTCTTC. The chain combines TRBV5-6 with TRBJ2-1; D is unresolved. The CDR3 totals 13 residues. Germline CDR1 and CDR2: SGHDT and YYEEEE. Trimming stripped 4 bases from V and 6 bases from J, with 11 bases between.

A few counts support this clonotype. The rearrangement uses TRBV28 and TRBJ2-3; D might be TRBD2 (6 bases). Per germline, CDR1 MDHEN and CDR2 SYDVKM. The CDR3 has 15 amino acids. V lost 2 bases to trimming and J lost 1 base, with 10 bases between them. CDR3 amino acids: CASSLKASGTDTQYF. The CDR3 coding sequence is TGTGCCAGCAGTTTAAAGGCTAGCGGCACAGATACGCAGTATTTT.

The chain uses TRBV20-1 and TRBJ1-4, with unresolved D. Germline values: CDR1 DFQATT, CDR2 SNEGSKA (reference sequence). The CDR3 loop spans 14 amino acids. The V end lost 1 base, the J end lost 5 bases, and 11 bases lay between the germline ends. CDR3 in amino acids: CSARGGEANEKLFF. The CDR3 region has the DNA TGCAGTGCTAGAGGGGGTGAAGCGAATGAAAAACTGTTTTTT.

CDR3 nucleotides: TGTGCCATCAACGGGGGACAGGGGGCGCAGTACTTC. Its protein product is CAINGGQGAQYF. This sequence joins TRBV10-3 and TRBJ2-7; TRBD1 matches 12 bases. The CDR3 covers 12 residues. Germline V gene data show CDR1 as ENHRY and CDR2 as SYGVKD. The V segment lost 7 bases and the J segment 9 bases; nucleotides outside the gene matches: 4.

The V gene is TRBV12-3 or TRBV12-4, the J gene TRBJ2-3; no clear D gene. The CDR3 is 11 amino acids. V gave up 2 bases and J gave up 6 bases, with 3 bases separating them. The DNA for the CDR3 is TGTGCCAGCAGTTTAAAGGATACGCAGTATTTT. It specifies CASSLKDTQYF.

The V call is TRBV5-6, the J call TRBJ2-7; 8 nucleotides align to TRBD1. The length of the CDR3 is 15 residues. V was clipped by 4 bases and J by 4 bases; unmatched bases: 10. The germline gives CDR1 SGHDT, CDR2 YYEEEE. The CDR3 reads CASSVSGGATYEQYF. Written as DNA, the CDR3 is TGTGCCAGCAGCGTGTCAGGGGGCGCGACTTACGAGCAGTACTTC.

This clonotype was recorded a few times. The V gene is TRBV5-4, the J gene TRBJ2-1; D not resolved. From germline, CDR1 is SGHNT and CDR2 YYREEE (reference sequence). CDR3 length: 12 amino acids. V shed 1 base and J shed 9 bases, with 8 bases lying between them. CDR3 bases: TGTGCCAGCAGCTTGTTTGTAGGTGAGCAGTTCTTC. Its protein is CASSLFVGEQFF.